Listed below are T cell receptor beta chains from one sample, sequenced in a study of blood T cell repertoires in COVID-19. Sequencing was performed with immunoSEQ multiplex PCR; in TCRdb, only in-frame clones are kept and a portion is missing. The sample lists roughly 180,000 clones; around 83% were seen once. Material: peripheral blood. Every receptor here comes from a woman aged 45-65 years with COVID-19, enrolled during active disease. The CDR3 runs from the conserved cysteine through the conserved F or W. A D gene is named only where the DNA matches it firmly. Where a row states a size, it is once, few, many or the class of an expanded clone; other rows omit it.

-	TRBD2	TRBV10-3	TRBJ2-7	CAVREYGFYEQYF	TGTGCCGTGCGGGAGTACGGATTCTACGAGCAGTACTTC
-	TRBD2	TRBV20-1	TRBJ2-5	CSASQRGGTQYF	TGCAGTGCTAGTCAGCGGGGCGGGACCCAGTACTTC
few	-	TRBV5-1	TRBJ2-2	CASSLVSGELFF	TGCGCCAGCAGCTTGGTTTCGGGGGAGCTGTTTTTT
-	TRBD1	TRBV18	TRBJ1-1	CASSPFSGGNGWTEAFF	TGTGCCAGCTCACCATTCTCAGGGGGCAACGGCTGGACTGAAGCTTTCTTT
-	-	TRBV5-1	TRBJ2-1	CASSSTSPNEQFF	TGCGCCAGCAGCTCTACTAGCCCCAATGAGCAGTTCTTC
once	TRBD2	TRBV27	TRBJ2-3	CASSSRPGLAGGPDTQYF	TGTGCCAGCAGTTCGCGCCCGGGACTAGCGGGGGGGCCTGATACGCAGTATTTT
once	-	TRBV4-1	TRBJ1-2	CASSQVSSYGYTF	TGCGCCAGCAGCCAAGTCTCGAGCTATGGCTACACCTTC
-	-	TRBV6-2/TRBV6-3	TRBJ2-7	CASSDGGTYEQYF	TGTGCCAGCAGTGATGGGGGCACCTACGAGCAGTACTTC
many	TRBD1	TRBV6-2/TRBV6-3	TRBJ1-5	CASSRGDRDNQPQHF	TGTGCCAGCAGTCGTGGGGACAGGGACAATCAGCCCCAGCATTTT
-	-	TRBV18	TRBJ2-5	CASSFSDQETQYF	TGTGCCAGCTCATTTTCAGACCAAGAGACCCAGTACTTC
-	-	TRBV30	TRBJ2-2	CAWIPQDFTGELFF	TGTGCCTGGATCCCACAGGATTTCACCGGGGAGCTGTTTTTT
-	-	TRBV28	TRBJ1-2	CASSYYQGSYGYTF	TGTGCCAGCAGTTATTACCAGGGGTCCTATGGCTACACCTTC
few	TRBD2	TRBV3-1/TRBV3-2	TRBJ2-1	CASSQTTGTSGNEQFF	TGTGCCAGCAGCCAAACTACCGGGACTAGCGGAAATGAGCAGTTCTTC
-	-	TRBV6-5	TRBJ1-6	CASSYSPGIDSPLHF	TGTGCCAGCAGTTACTCGCCAGGAATTGATTCACCCCTCCACTTT
-	TRBD2	TRBV7-2	TRBJ2-3	CASSQLAGSLPDTQYF	TGTGCCAGCAGTCAACTAGCGGGGAGCCTACCAGATACGCAGTATTTT
-	-	TRBV19	TRBJ1-1	CASSALQPGRRAEAFF	TGTGCCAGTAGTGCCCTCCAGCCCGGACGGAGGGCTGAAGCTTTCTTT
-	-	TRBV7-7	TRBJ2-5	CASSPSRAQETQYF	TGTGCCAGCAGCCCCTCCAGGGCACAAGAGACCCAGTACTTC
-	-	TRBV29-1	TRBJ1-3	CSVEDPTVSGNTIYF	TGCAGCGTTGAAGATCCAACGGTATCTGGAAACACCATATATTTT
once	-	TRBV28	TRBJ1-4	CASSRGGYNEKLFF	TGTGCCAGCAGTCGTGGGGGGTACAATGAAAAACTGTTTTTT
-	-	TRBV6-5	TRBJ1-1	CASSPTDRPEAFF	TGTGCCAGCAGTCCCACCGACAGGCCTGAAGCTTTCTTT
-	-	TRBV24-1	TRBJ2-3	CATSDTGPIGTDTQYF	TGTGCCACCAGTGACACAGGACCGATAGGGACAGATACGCAGTATTTT
-	-	TRBV24-1	TRBJ2-3	CATSGQTGDTQYF	TGTGCCACCAGTGGGCAGACGGGGGATACGCAGTATTTT
-	-	TRBV2	TRBJ2-4	CASSVMGGDKNIQYF	TGTGCCAGCAGTGTGATGGGGGGAGACAAAAACATTCAGTACTTC
-	TRBD2	TRBV5-1	TRBJ2-2	CASRKPGLATTGELFF	TGCGCCAGCAGGAAGCCGGGACTAGCGACCACCGGGGAGCTGTTTTTT
-	-	TRBV6-5	TRBJ2-3	CASSYGGVTDTQYF	TGTGCCAGCAGTTACGGCGGGGTCACAGATACGCAGTATTTT
-	-	TRBV30	TRBJ2-7	CALDSRFYEQYF	TGTGCCTTGGACTCACGTTTTTACGAGCAGTACTTC
-	-	TRBV6-4	TRBJ1-5	CASSRQLNQPQHF	TGTGCCAGCAGCCGACAGCTCAATCAGCCCCAGCATTTT
-	TRBD1	TRBV19	TRBJ2-7	CASSAQGAGYEQYF	TGTGCCAGTAGTGCACAGGGGGCAGGGTACGAGCAGTACTTC
-	TRBD1	TRBV9	TRBJ2-2	CASSVRDRGNTGELFF	TGTGCCAGCAGCGTACGAGACAGGGGTAACACCGGGGAGCTGTTTTTT
-	-	TRBV28	TRBJ2-3	CASSFAGPTDTQYF	TGTGCCAGCAGTTTTGCAGGCCCCACAGATACGCAGTATTTT
once	-	TRBV7-8	TRBJ2-7	CASSLGPGAYEQYF	TGTGCCAGCAGCTTAGGTCCAGGGGCGTACGAGCAGTACTTC
-	TRBD2	TRBV2	TRBJ2-5	CASSLRAPGLARLSETQYF	TGTGCCAGCAGTTTACGGGCGCCGGGACTAGCGCGTCTTAGTGAGACCCAGTACTTC
-	TRBD2	TRBV24-1	TRBJ2-2	CATSDLTSVGELFF	TGTGCCACCAGTGATTTGACTAGCGTCGGGGAGCTGTTTTTT
-	-	TRBV4-1	TRBJ1-6	CASSHDTGSSSPLHF	TGCGCCAGCAGCCACGATACAGGGAGTAGTTCACCCCTCCACTTT
-	-	TRBV4-3	TRBJ2-3	CASSQHLDADTQYF	TGCGCCAGCAGCCAGCACCTAGACGCAGATACGCAGTATTTT
-	TRBD2	TRBV5-8	TRBJ2-5	CASSWGTSGAETQYF	TGTGCCAGCAGTTGGGGGACTAGCGGGGCGGAGACCCAGTACTTC
-	TRBD2	TRBV6-6	TRBJ2-5	CASLSGGLQETQYF	TGTGCCAGCTTAAGCGGGGGCTTACAAGAGACCCAGTACTTC
-	TRBD2	TRBV5-6	TRBJ2-4	CASSLVSSGEKNIQYF	TGTGCCAGCAGCTTGGTGTCTAGCGGTGAAAAAAACATTCAGTACTTC